The T cell receptor (beta chain) described here comes from a study of blood T cell repertoires in COVID-19. The CDR3 contains 15 residues. V dropped 4 bases and J dropped 2 bases, with 10 bases sitting between them. Germline V gives CDR1 SGHKS, CDR2 YYEKEE (reference sequence). Assay: immunoSEQ multiplex PCR; the TCRdb copy retains only in-frame clones and omits some. The sample lists over 350,000 clones, 87% seen once, with almost 2% in the top ten. Cohort placement rested on clinical history that participants reported themselves. Source material: PBMCs or T cells enriched from blood (not recorded which). This TCR came from a woman younger than 35 with acute COVID-19. The chain joins TRBV5-5 to TRBJ1-6; the D gene is possibly TRBD1 (5 bases). CDR3 sequence reads: CASSPGLTYNSPLHF. In DNA, the CDR3 is TGTGCCAGCAGCCCGGGACTCACCTATAATTCACCCCTCCACTTT.